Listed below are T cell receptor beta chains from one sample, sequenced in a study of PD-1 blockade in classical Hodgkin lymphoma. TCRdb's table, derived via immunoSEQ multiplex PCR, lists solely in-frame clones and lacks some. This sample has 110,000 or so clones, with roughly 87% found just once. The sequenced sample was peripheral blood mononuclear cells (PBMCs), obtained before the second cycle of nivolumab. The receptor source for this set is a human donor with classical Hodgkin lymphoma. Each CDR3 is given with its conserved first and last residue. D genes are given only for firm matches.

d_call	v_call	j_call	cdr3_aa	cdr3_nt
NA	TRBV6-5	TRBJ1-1	CASRPPRGRTEAFF	TGTGCCAGCAGGCCCCCCAGGGGTCGGACTGAAGCTTTCTTT
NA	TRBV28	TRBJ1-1	CASSSLLKEAFF	TGTGCCAGCAGTTCCCTGCTCAAGGAAGCTTTCTTT
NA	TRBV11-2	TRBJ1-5	CASSVGWTPDQPQHF	TGTGCCAGCAGCGTAGGCTGGACACCAGATCAGCCCCAGCATTTT
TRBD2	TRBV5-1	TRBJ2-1	CASSLAGTRTNEQFF	TGCGCCAGCAGCTTGGCCGGGACTAGAACCAATGAGCAGTTCTTC
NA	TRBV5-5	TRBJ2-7	CASSSALGAYEQYF	TGTGCCAGCAGCTCCGCCCTGGGAGCCTACGAGCAGTACTTC
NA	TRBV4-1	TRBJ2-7	CASSQDRRLGQDPYEQYF	TGCGCCAGCAGCCAAGATCGGCGGTTGGGCCAGGACCCCTACGAGCAGTACTTC
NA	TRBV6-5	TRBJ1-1	CASSWAGRSFNTEAFF	TGTGCCAGCAGTTGGGCTGGACGGAGTTTTAACACTGAAGCTTTCTTT
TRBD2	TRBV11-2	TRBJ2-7	CASSPPGLSSYEQYF	TGTGCCAGCAGCCCACCGGGACTATCCTCCTACGAGCAGTACTTC
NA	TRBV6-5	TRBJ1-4	CASSPRGSNEKLFF	TGTGCCAGCAGTCCGAGGGGGTCTAATGAAAAACTGTTTTTT
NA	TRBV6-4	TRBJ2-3	CASSDSHATDTQYF	TGTGCCAGCAGTGACTCCCACGCGACAGATACGCAGTATTTT